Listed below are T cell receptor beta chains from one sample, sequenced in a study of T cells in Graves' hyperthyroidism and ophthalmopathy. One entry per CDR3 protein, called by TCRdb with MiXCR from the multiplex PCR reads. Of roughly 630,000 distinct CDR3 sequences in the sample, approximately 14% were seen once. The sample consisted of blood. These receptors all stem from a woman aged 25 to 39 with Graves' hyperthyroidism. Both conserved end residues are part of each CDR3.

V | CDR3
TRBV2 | CASSVSAIARKEGRWGSHEQYF
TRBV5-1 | CASSLAGARGSPLHF
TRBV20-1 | CSARAPVVTEAFF
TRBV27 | CASRGVGGVGYNEQFF
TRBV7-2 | CASSSADRAGGYTF
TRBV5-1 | CASSLGLASSYEQYF
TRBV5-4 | CASSSGQRTNTEAFF
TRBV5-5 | CASSGGGRPRISPLHF
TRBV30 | CAWSVSVLAGDGDTQYF
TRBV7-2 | CASEGGSGYEQYF
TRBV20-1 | CSADKREFNNEQFF
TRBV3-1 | CASSQEGLAGYSLSYNEQFF
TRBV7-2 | CASSFVRGGSYEQYF
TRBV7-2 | CASSLEQGALHTIYF
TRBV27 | CASSNRAYEQYF
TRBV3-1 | CASSQELAAYEQYF
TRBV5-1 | CASSYTGGTNEKLFF
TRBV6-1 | CASSGGTGLYEKLFF
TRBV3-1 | CASSQGGGRSDTQYF
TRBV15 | CATSGERFLQRTGELFF
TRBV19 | CASSPRDRGSGANVLTF
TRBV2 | CASREVAYGYTF
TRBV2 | CASRRDRTSEAFF
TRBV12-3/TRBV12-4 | CASRGDRGSRAYSNQPQHF
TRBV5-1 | CASRARAAGELFF
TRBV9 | CASSALQEMGIQYF
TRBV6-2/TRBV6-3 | CASSFPDQIETQYF
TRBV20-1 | CSASPLIAGVSTSSYEQYF
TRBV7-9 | CASSYIGTGGDEQYF
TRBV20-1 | CSAYRDTQYF
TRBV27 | CASKSLASNEQYF
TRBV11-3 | CASSRNGGSTDTQHF
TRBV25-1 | CASRFGGRAVETQYF
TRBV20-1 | CSAGSGQETQYF
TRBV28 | CASTLPGSEVYEQYF
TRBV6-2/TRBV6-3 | CASSYSRERSGKGTDTQYF
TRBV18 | CASSPGTSQEAQYF
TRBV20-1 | CSATKGEAFF
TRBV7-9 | CASSLETLLVQYF